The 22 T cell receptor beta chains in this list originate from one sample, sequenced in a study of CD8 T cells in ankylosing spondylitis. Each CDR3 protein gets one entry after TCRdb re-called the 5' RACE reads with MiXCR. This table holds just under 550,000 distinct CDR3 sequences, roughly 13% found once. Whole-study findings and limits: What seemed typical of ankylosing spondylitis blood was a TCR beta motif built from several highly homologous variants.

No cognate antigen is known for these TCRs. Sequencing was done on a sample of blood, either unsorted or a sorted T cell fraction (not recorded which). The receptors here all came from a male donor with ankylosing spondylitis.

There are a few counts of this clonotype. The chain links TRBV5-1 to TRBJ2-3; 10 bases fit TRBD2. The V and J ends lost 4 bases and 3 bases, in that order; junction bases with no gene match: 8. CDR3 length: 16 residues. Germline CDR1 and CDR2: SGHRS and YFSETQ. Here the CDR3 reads CASSSRAGGRTDTQYF. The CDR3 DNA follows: TGCGCCAGCAGCAGTCGAGCGGGAGGGAGAACAGATACGCAGTATTTT.

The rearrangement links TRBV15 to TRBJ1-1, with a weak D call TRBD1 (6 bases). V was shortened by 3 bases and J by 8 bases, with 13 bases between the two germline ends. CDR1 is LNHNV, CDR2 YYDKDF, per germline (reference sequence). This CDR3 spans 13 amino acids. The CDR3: CATSSGGVLEAFF. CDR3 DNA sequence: TGTGCCACCAGCAGTGGGGGCGTTTTAGAAGCTTTCTTT.

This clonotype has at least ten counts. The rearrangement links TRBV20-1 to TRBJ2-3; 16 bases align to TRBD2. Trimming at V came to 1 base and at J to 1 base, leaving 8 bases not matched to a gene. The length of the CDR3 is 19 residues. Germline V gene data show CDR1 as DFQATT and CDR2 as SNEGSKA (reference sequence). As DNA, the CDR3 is TGCAGTGCTAGAGCGGGACTAGCGGGAGGGCCGATCGGCACAGATACGCAGTATTTT. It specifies CSARAGLAGGPIGTDTQYF.

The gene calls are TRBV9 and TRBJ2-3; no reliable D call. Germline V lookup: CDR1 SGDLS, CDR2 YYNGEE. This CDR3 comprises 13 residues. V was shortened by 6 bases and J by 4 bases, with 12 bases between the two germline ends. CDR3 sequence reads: CASTTFAADTQYF. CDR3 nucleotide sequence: TGTGCCAGCACCACGTTCGCCGCAGATACGCAGTATTTT.

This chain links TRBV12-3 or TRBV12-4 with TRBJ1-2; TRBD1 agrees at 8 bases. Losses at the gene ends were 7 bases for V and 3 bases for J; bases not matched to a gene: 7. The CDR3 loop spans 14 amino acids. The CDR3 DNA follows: TGTGCCAGCAAACGACAGGGGCCGCACTATGGCTACACCTTC. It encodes CASKRQGPHYGYTF.

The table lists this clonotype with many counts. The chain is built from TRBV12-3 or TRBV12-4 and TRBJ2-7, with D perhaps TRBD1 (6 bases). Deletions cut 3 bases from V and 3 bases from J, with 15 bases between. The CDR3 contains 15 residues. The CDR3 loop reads CASSLLGAPHYEQYF. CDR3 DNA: TGTGCCAGCAGTTTGTTGGGGGCCCCTCACTACGAGCAGTACTTC.

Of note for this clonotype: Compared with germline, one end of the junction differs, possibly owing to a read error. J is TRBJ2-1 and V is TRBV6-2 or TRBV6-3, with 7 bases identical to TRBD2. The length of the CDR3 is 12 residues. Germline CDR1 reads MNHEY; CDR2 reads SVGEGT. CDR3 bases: TGTGCCAGCCGTTACGGGGGGAATGAGCAGTTCTTC. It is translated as CASRYGGNEQFF.

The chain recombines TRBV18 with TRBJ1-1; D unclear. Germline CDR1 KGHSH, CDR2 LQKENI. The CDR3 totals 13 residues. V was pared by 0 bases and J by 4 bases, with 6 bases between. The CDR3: CASSPPGLTEAFF. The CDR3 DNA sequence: TGTGCCAGCTCACCACCAGGCCTCACTGAAGCTTTCTTT.

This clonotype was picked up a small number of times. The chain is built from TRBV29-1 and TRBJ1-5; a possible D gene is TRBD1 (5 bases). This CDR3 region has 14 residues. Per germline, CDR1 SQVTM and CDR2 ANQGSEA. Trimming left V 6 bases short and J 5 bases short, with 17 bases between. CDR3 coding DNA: TGCAGCGTCGGGACGGGGGGATCGGATCAGCCCCAGCATTTT. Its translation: CSVGTGGSDQPQHF.

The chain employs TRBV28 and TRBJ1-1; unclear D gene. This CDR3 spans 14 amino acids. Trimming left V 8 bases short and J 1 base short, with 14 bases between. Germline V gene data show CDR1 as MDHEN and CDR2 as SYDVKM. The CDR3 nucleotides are TGTGCCAGCCTCCCGTCTGGAGGGAACACTGAAGCTTTCTTT. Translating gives CASLPSGGNTEAFF.

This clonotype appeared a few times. The CDR3, as DNA: TGTGCCAGCAGCCAGGGTTTGCGCAAAAACATTCAGTACTTC. Translation gives CASSQGLRKNIQYF. J is TRBJ2-4 and V is TRBV3-1; no reliable D call. This CDR3 spans 14 amino acids. V lost 3 bases to trimming and J lost 3 bases, with 9 bases between them. Germline V CDR1 and CDR2: LGHDT, YNNKEL (reference sequence).

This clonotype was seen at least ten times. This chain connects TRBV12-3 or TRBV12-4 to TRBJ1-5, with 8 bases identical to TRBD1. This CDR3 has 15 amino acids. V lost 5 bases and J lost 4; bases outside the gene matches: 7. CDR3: CASSPGQGRNQPQHF. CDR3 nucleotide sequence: TGTGCCAGCAGTCCCGGACAGGGAAGGAATCAGCCCCAGCATTTT.

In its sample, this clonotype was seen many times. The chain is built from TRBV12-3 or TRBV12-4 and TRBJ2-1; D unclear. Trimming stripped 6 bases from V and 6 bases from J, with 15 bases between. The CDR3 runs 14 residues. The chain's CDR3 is CASSPPTPRNEQFF. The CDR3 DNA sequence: TGTGCCAGCAGCCCACCGACTCCCCGCAATGAGCAGTTCTTC.

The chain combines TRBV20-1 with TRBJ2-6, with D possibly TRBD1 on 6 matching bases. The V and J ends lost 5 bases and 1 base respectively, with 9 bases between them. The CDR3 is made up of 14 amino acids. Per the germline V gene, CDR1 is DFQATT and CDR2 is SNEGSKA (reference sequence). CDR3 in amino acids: CSAGTGSGANVLTF. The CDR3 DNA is TGCAGTGCTGGCACAGGGTCTGGGGCCAACGTCCTGACTTTC.

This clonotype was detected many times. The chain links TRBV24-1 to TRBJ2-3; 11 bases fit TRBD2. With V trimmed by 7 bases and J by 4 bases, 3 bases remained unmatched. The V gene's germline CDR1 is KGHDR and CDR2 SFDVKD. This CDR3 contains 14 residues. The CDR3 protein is CATRGLAVPDTQYF. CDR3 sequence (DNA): TGTGCCACCAGGGGACTAGCGGTTCCAGATACGCAGTATTTT.

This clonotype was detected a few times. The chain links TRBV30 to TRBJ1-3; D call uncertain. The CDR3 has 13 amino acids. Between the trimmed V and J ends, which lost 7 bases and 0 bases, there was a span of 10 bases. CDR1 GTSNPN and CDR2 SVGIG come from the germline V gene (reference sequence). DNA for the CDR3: TGTGCCTCTGTGTGGACCTCTGGAAACACCATATATTTT. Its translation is CASVWTSGNTIYF.

CDR3 nucleotide sequence: TGTGCCAGCAGCAAAGACGGATGGACCCGAGAAGGGCACAATGAGCAGTTCTTC. Translated, it gives CASSKDGWTREGHNEQFF. The V gene is TRBV21-1, the J gene TRBJ2-1; the table's D call TRBD1 went unverified against the DNA. TRBV21-1 constitutes a pseudogene. The CDR3 runs 18 residues.

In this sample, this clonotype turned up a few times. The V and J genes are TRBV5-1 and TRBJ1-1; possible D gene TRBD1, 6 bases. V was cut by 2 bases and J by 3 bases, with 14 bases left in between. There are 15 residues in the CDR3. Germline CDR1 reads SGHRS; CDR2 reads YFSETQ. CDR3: CASSFLGARDTEAFF. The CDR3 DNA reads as TGCGCCAGCAGCTTTTTGGGGGCGCGGGACACTGAAGCTTTCTTT.

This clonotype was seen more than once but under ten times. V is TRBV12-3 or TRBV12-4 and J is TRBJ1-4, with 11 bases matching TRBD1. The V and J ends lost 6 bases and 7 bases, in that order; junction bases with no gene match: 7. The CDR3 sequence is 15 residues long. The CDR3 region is CASSPWDRGSEKLFF. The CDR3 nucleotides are TGTGCCAGCAGCCCTTGGGACAGGGGGAGTGAAAAACTGTTTTTT.

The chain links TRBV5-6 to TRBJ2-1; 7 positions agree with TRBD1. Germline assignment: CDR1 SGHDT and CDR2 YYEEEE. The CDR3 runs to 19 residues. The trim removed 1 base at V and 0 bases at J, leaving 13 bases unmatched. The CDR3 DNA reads TGTGCCAGCAGCTTGCCAGGGGGTTCGTCTTGGTTCTCCTACAATGAGCAGTTCTTC. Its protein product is CASSLPGGSSWFSYNEQFF.

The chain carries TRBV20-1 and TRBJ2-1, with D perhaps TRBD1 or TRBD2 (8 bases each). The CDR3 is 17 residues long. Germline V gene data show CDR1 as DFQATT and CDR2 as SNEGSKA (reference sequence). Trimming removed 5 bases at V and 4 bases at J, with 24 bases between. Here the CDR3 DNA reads TGCAGTGCTCCGGGACAGGTAACTAGCGGAGGTTACAATGAGCAGTTCTTC. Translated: CSAPGQVTSGGYNEQFF.

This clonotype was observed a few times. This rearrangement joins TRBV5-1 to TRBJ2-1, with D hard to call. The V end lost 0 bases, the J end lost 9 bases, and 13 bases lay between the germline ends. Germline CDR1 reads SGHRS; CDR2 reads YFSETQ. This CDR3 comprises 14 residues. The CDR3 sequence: CASSLENTGTEQFF. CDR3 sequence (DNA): TGCGCCAGCAGCTTGGAGAATACGGGTACTGAGCAGTTCTTC.